The source of this T cell receptor beta chain is a study of cytomegalovirus exposure and HLA in healthy donors (dated by TCRdb to about 2017). About the investigation overall: According to an earlier analysis of several hundred of the donors, some 170 million T cells yielded 95 million to 140 million unique TCR beta sequences and about 300 Gb of sequence data. Donor age, sex, ethnicity and CMV serostatus were compiled alongside the repertoire data. In a later analysis, previously published TCR beta repertoires from 550 to 750 donors were re-analyzed and high-resolution HLA genotyping was added so that TCR occurrence patterns could be studied. The number of donors typed differed by locus, with roughly 629-640 for A, B, C, DRB1 and DQB1, 522 for DQA1, 606 for DPA1, and some 440 for DPB1. Of the roughly 400 genotyped donors, 81% were placed in the genetic ancestry cluster associated with self-reported Caucasian donors. A later genetic analysis took genome-wide SNP genotypes for about 65% of the 666 donors and used that subset as a discovery cohort. To predict cytomegalovirus infection status, the study combined high-throughput TCR immunosequencing, statistical association of individual TCRs with disease status, and machine learning. An earlier analysis of 587 of the donors used high-throughput TCR beta sequencing to judge whether each TCR beta V gene segment behaved as functional or pseudogenic. Every discovery cohort repertoire had been produced on one sequencing platform. In the later analysis, no new phenotypic data were used to find candidate immune exposures; instead, reliance was placed on TCR beta sequences and their occurrence across donors. Class I and class II HLA loci were covered by the typing at four-digit resolution. Among some 410 genotyped donors of the cohort, an average of approximately 220,000 unique TCR beta nucleotide sequences was sequenced per donor, of which approximately 19% were non-productive. The study aimed to test whether signatures of past pathogen exposure could be identified by cataloging public T cell receptors. The T cell repertoires of 666 subjects were profiled by immunosequencing and related to cytomegalovirus serostatus. Four to six DR-DQ haplotypes were handled as single units for association and clustering, since linkage in the cohort was strong. In addition to the first cohort of 650 to 750 subjects, a separate validation cohort of 120 different subjects was used. About 280 gigabases of sequencing data and approximately 84 million unique TCR sequences were included in an early release covering 550 to 800 HLA-typed donors.

As for this clone: No cognate antigen has been identified for it. No base quality information exists; no much larger clone differs at one position.

The cohort comprised several hundred healthy bone marrow donors. Cohort members were all nominally healthy when sampled, although unrecorded immune exposures were likely present. The donor was CMV seropositive and was included in the group of 250 to 350 seropositive cohort members. A peripheral blood sample was collected from each donor, and TCR beta sequencing was performed on peripheral blood mononuclear cells. Genomic DNA extraction from the blood cell samples was performed with the Qiagen DNeasy Blood Extraction Kit. CDR1 is given as SQVTM and CDR2 as ANQGSEA, both from the germline V gene. CDR3 length: 12 amino acids, cysteine to phenylalanine. The sequence is cut down to CDR3 DNA, 36 bases in frame from base 1. A distance of 8 bases separates the germline ends of V and J, which lose 4 bases and 1 base respectively. The protocol used for the library was the immunoSEQ multiplex PCR assay. For the multiplex PCR, a mixture combining 60 forward primers for TCR Vbeta segments and 13 reverse primers for TCR Jbeta segments was used. The CDR3 region of rearranged TCR beta genes was amplified from genomic DNA with a multiplex PCR assay. The Illumina HiSeq System was used to sequence the amplified TCR beta libraries as 87-base-pair reads. Turning to the authors' computational methods: In a later analysis, about 80 million unique TCR beta chains were counted across the roughly 700 repertoires, and roughly 9.9 million of these chains were shared by at least two donors. Raw reads were error-corrected and collapsed into unique sequences by a nearest-neighbor algorithm in which closely related sequences were merged to remove PCR and sequencing errors. V, D and J gene segments were assigned by aligning CDR3 sequences to IMGT reference sequences. Each retained sequence needed at least a six-nucleotide match to both a V gene segment and a J gene segment. A rearrangement was called productive if the CDR3 had no stop codons and remained in frame with V and J, and every other rearrangement was called non-productive. Following IMGT convention, CDR3 was defined as the stretch from the second conserved V-encoded cysteine to the conserved J-encoded phenylalanine. Sequences without an unambiguous match to a single V gene segment were excluded from the earlier analysis of about 600 of the donors. An earlier analysis of just under 600 of the donors called V segments functional above 56.7% productive rearrangements and segregating when the between-donor standard deviation exceeded 5%. To diagnose cytomegalovirus status from the catalog of TCR beta chain sequences, a statistical classification framework was built. In a later analysis, V and J genes were assigned by comparing TCR nucleotide sequences against IMGT/GENE-DB human TR gene sequences. A later analysis assigned CDR3 sequences and most-parsimonious VDJ recombination scenarios with the TCRdist pipeline. In a later analysis, each TCR beta chain was defined by its CDR3 amino acid sequence together with its V-gene family, and reads without a unique V-gene family were excluded. In a later analysis, several hundred highly shared, low-generation-probability nucleotide sequences were removed to address suspected cross-contamination and a sequencing artifact. In a later analysis, a clonal expansion index was calculated for each public chain from normalized within-repertoire ranks of inferred template counts. In a later analysis, generation probabilities were computed with a VDJ recombination model fitted to out-of-frame rearrangements, and the resulting probabilities were checked against IGoR. A later analysis scored TCR-TCR, TCR-HLA and TCR-CMV co-occurrence with hypergeometric tests, applying a repertoire-size bias correction to TCR pairs. A later analysis estimated false discovery rates by permuting HLA or CMV assignments 20 times. In a later analysis, co-occurring TCRs were grouped with DBSCAN, and TCRdist sequence similarity was added when clustering was performed within HLA-allele-positive subsets. Repertoires with fewer than 30,000 or more than 120,000 public chains were left out of co-occurrence clustering, as were four to six repertoires with anomalous nucleotide sharing. TCRdb carries this immuneACCESS record with in-frame sequences only. Its versions omit some clonotypes, under half of them owing to an unresolved V gene in the studies checked, with the rest unexplained. V, J and clone size are those of that table, while D and trimming were read from the DNA. The sample yields more than 80,000 clones; around 76% were counted once. The top ten hold under 6% of the sample.

Study-level results and caveats: Because counts were too low, some 17 rarely observed V segments, including chromosome 9 orphons, were left out of the earlier analysis of some 640 of the donors. It was suggested by the authors that the approach could potentially be generalized to other disease states and immunological phenotypes. A later analysis found that TCR association rates varied across HLA loci, with DRB1 alleles showing the most associated TCRs and HLA-C alleles the fewest. Linkage disequilibrium might explain the correlated functional status among segregating V segments, but an unknown experimental factor could not be excluded. In a later analysis, some 17,000 TCR beta sequences were associated with specific HLA alleles at a false discovery rate of 0.05. Some IMGT-functional V segments, including TRBV6-2 and TRBV6-3, could not be told apart with the 87-base-pair reads, so those segments were excluded. Assigning TCR associations to individual alleles was difficult when HLA alleles, especially DR and DQ, strongly co-occurred. In this cohort, only TCR beta chains were sequenced, and detectable features were limited by the absence of alpha or paired-chain data. In vitro tests confirmed that a few of the cytomegalovirus-associated TCR beta chains recognize cytomegalovirus antigens. A further reported finding was that TCR beta sequences accurately predicted the HLA-A and HLA-B alleles for most subjects in the first cohort. According to a later genetic analysis, donors in an Asian-associated ancestry cluster had fewer N-insertions in productive TCRs than the approximately 650-donor mean. Most TCR sequences were observed very rarely across donors, whereas some public TCRs were present in many individuals. In both the original and validation cohorts, the classifier was reported to diagnose cytomegalovirus status with high specificity and sensitivity. Because HLA typing was missing for some donors at each locus, association tests included only the typed subset. For the cohort, immune exposure information was limited to CMV serostatus. A later analysis found that most CMV-associated TCR beta chains appeared HLA-restricted, with HLA associations seemingly driven largely by CMV exposure. A later genetic analysis associated a missense DCLRE1C variant with V-gene and J-gene trimming of TCR beta chains, and an independent cohort replicated the association. A later analysis reported that several top co-occurrence clusters appeared linked to parvovirus B19, influenza, CMV and Epstein-Barr virus. In a later analysis, HLA-associated TCR beta chains showed more clonal expansion and lower generation probabilities than non-associated chains that were equally common. An earlier analysis of 587 of the donors showed that most TCR beta V segments appeared in productive rearrangements either about 90% or about 30% of the time, which broadly matched IMGT annotations. In the study, 164 TCR beta chains were listed as associated with cytomegalovirus. A cluster of highly shared sequence variants was judged likely to be a technical artifact of the sequencing pipeline. Presence/absence analyses assumed roughly uniform sequencing depth across donors, an assumption that may not hold.

This TCR was sampled from a man younger than 30 in good health and CMV-seropositive. The sequence is built from TRBV29-1 and TRBJ2-7; no D segment can be confidently identified. Sequenced input: PBMCs. The CDR3 corresponds to CSVGRSSYEQYF. The DNA is as follows: TGCAGCGTTGGTCGGTCATCCTACGAGCAGTACTTC.